Following are 27 T cell receptor beta chains from one sample sequenced in a study of blood T cell repertoires in COVID-19. Assay: immunoSEQ multiplex PCR; the TCRdb copy retains only in-frame clones and omits some. The sample records over 200,000 clones, around 79% being singletons. Sequenced: peripheral blood. The source is a woman aged 80 or over with acute or convalescent COVID-19.

The chain employs TRBV6-2 or TRBV6-3 and TRBJ1-5; a weak D match, TRBD1 (5 bases). The CDR3 has 13 amino acids. V lost 5 bases to trimming and J lost 6 bases, with 11 bases between them. Germline V gene sequence: CDR1 MNHEY, CDR2 SVGEGT. The CDR3 bases are TGTGCCAGCAGTCGGGGGTTGAGTCAGCCCCAGCATTTT. Amino acids: CASSRGLSQPQHF.

This sequence joins TRBV25-1 and TRBJ2-7; D gene uncertain. The CDR3 is 15 amino acids. From germline, CDR1 is MGHDK and CDR2 SYGVNS. Between the trimmed V and J ends, which lost 3 bases and 2 bases, there was a span of 14 bases. In nucleotides, the CDR3 is TGTGCCAGCAGTGATACGACTCGACGAACCTACGAGCAGTACTTC. Encoded protein: CASSDTTRRTYEQYF.

The CDR3 DNA follows: TGTGCCAGCAGGTACAGGGTTACCCACGAGCAGTACTTC. Protein sequence: CASRYRVTHEQYF. This sequence joins TRBV12-3 or TRBV12-4 and TRBJ2-7; a possible D gene is TRBD1 (6 bases). This CDR3 is 13 amino acids long. Trimming removed 6 bases from V and 5 bases from J, with 14 bases in between.

The V and J genes are TRBV5-1 and TRBJ2-5, with D possibly being TRBD1 (5 bases). CDR1 is SGHRS, CDR2 YFSETQ, per germline. V gave up 0 bases and J gave up 3 bases, with 12 bases separating them. The CDR3 spans 15 residues. The CDR3 nucleotides are TGCGCCAGCAGCTTGGCCGGTGCAGGGAAAGAGACCCAGTACTTC. It specifies CASSLAGAGKETQYF.

The chain uses TRBV5-1 and TRBJ1-1; tentative D call: TRBD1 (6 bases). Germline values: CDR1 SGHRS, CDR2 YFSETQ. V lost 3 bases and J lost 1, with 13 bases in between. The CDR3 is 15 residues long. The CDR3 protein is CASSSASDRNTEAFF. The CDR3 bases are TGCGCCAGCAGCTCGGCCTCGGACAGGAACACTGAAGCTTTCTTT.

This sequence joins TRBV5-1 and TRBJ2-6; 9 nucleotides match TRBD1. The V and J ends lost 4 bases and 3 bases, in that order; junction bases with no gene match: 8. This CDR3 region has 17 residues. Germline CDR1 reads SGHRS; CDR2 reads YFSETQ. DNA of the CDR3: TGCGCCAGCAGCAATACGGGACAGGGACTTGGGGCCAACGTCCTGACTTTC. It encodes CASSNTGQGLGANVLTF.

The rearrangement uses TRBV6-5 and TRBJ1-1; perhaps TRBD1 as D (6 bases). The CDR3 is made up of 13 amino acids. V was pared by 5 bases and J by 1 base, with 8 bases between. From germline, CDR1 is MNHEY and CDR2 SVGAGI. The CDR3 DNA follows: TGTGCCAGCAGTATGGACAGGAACACTGAAGCTTTCTTT. Translated, it gives CASSMDRNTEAFF.

The chain is built from TRBV19 and TRBJ1-2, with TRBD1 identical over 10 bases. CDR3 length equals 14 residues. V lost 6 bases to trimming and J lost 2 bases; unmatched junction nucleotides: 3. Germline-derived CDR1 and CDR2 are LNHDA and SQIVND (reference sequence). The CDR3 region is CASSSTGGNYGYTF. For the CDR3, the DNA is TGTGCCAGTAGCTCGACAGGGGGCAACTATGGCTACACCTTC.

The chain recombines TRBV30 with TRBJ1-1; D call uncertain. Germline V CDR1 and CDR2: GTSNPN, SVGIG (reference sequence). The CDR3 extends over 13 amino acids. Deletions cut 0 bases from V and 4 bases from J, with 9 bases between. CDR3 nucleotide sequence: TGTGCCTGGAGTGTCCGGGGAGGCACTGAAGCTTTCTTT. Amino acid sequence: CAWSVRGGTEAFF. Using reference TRBV30 and TRBJ1-1 for the parts outside the CDR3, the full variable domain is SQTIHQWPATLVQPVGSPLSLECTVEGTSNPNLYWYRQAAGRGLQLLFYSVGIGQISSEVPQNLSASRPQDRQFILSSKKLLLSDSGFYLCAWSVRGGTEAFFGQGTRLTVV.

The chain has TRBV7-9 and TRBJ1-1; TRBD1 is a possible D gene (6 bases). CDR1 is SEHNR and CDR2 is FQNEAQ in the germline V gene (reference sequence). The CDR3 runs to 15 residues. Trimming removed 2 bases at V and 6 bases at J, with 16 bases between. CDR3 sequence: CASSLSTGLRPEAFF. The CDR3 DNA is TGTGCCAGCAGCTTAAGTACAGGGCTGAGGCCTGAAGCTTTCTTT. Full variable domain (rest looked up from reference TRBV7-9 and TRBJ1-1): DTGVSQNPRHKITKRGQNVTFRCDPISEHNRLYWYRQTLGQGPEFLTYFQNEAQLEKSRLLSDRFSAERPKGSFSTLEIQRTEQGDSAMYLCASSLSTGLRPEAFFGQGTRLTVV.

V and J are TRBV12-3 or TRBV12-4 and TRBJ2-2; D is ambiguous. Trimming cost V 6 bases and J 6 bases, with 11 bases left between them. The CDR3 is 13 amino acids. The chain's CDR3 is CASRPQVSGELFF. DNA of the CDR3: TGTGCCAGCAGACCTCAGGTTTCCGGGGAGCTGTTTTTT.

The rearrangement links TRBV5-4 to TRBJ2-3; TRBD2 matches 13 bases. The CDR3 is made up of 17 amino acids. The germline CDR1 and CDR2 sequences are SGHNT and YYREEE (reference sequence). J lost 5 bases, V lost 0 bases, and 6 bases had no gene match. The CDR3 sequence: CASSLGTSGGAGDTQYF. CDR3 sequence (DNA): TGTGCCAGCAGCTTGGGAACTAGCGGGGGGGCCGGAGATACGCAGTATTTT.

The V and J genes are TRBV7-9 and TRBJ2-2, with D perhaps matching TRBD2 (5 bases). The germline V and J ends were trimmed by 8 bases and 6 bases, with 10 bases remaining between them. Per the germline V gene, CDR1 is SEHNR and CDR2 is FQNEAQ (reference sequence). This CDR3 contains 12 residues. The CDR3 DNA reads as TGTGCCAGCTCGAGGGATCCCGGGGAGCTGTTTTTT. It specifies CASSRDPGELFF.

V is TRBV5-8 and J is TRBJ1-5; D gene ambiguous. This CDR3 has 14 amino acids. Trimming removed 3 bases from V and 3 bases from J, with 10 bases in between. Germline loops: CDR1 SGHTS, CDR2 YDEGEE. The CDR3 DNA sequence: TGTGCCAGCAGCTCCCCCGGGTACAATCAGCCCCAGCATTTT. This sequence encodes CASSSPGYNQPQHF.

This chain joins TRBV7-2 and TRBJ1-2; D unclear. This CDR3 region has 14 residues. The germline CDR1 and CDR2 sequences are SGHTA and FQGNSA. V dropped 0 bases and J dropped 7 bases, with 12 bases sitting between them. Here the CDR3 reads CASSLAAEGSGYTF. The CDR3 nucleotides read TGTGCCAGCAGCTTAGCGGCGGAGGGTTCTGGCTACACCTTC.

The V and J genes are TRBV10-3 and TRBJ1-2; TRBD1 agrees at 8 bases. Germline loops: CDR1 ENHRY, CDR2 SYGVKD. V was clipped by 2 bases and J by 3 bases; unmatched bases: 14. This CDR3 has 18 residues. The CDR3 DNA reads as TGTGCCATCAGTGAGATAAGGAGGCAGGGGGCGCGTGACTATGGCTACACCTTC. Translating gives CAISEIRRQGARDYGYTF.

The rearrangement links TRBV2 to TRBJ2-1; 10 bases map to TRBD2. Germline V gene sequence: CDR1 SNHLY, CDR2 FYNNEI. The CDR3 has 18 residues. V lost 3 bases and J lost 3; bases outside the gene matches: 11. CDR3 DNA sequence: TGTGCCAGCAGTGACGGTAGCGGGAGGACTTCTCACTACAATGAGCAGTTCTTC. It is translated as CASSDGSGRTSHYNEQFF. The entire variable domain, with the rest obtained from reference TRBV2 and TRBJ2-1, is as follows: EPEVTQTPSHQVTQMGQEVILRCVPISNHLYFYWYRQILGQKVEFLVSFYNNEISEKSEIFDDQFSVERPDGSNFTLKIRSTKLEDSAMYFCASSDGSGRTSHYNEQFFGPGTRLTVL.

V usage is TRBV25-1 and J usage is TRBJ1-2; TRBD1 matches 8 bases. Germline CDR1 reads MGHDK; CDR2 reads SYGVNS. With 9 bases clipped from V and 7 bases from J, the junction kept 4 bases outside the gene matches. The CDR3 sequence is 11 residues long. The CDR3 sequence is CASVDRGGYTF. The DNA of the CDR3 is TGTGCCAGTGTTGACAGGGGTGGCTACACCTTC.

The rearrangement joins TRBV18 to TRBJ2-5, with D unclear. The CDR3 length is 12 residues. V lost 6 bases and J lost 2, with 7 bases in between. Per germline, CDR1 KGHSH and CDR2 LQKENI. CDR3 sequence (DNA): TGTGCCAGCTCCCAGGCGCAAGAGACCCAGTACTTC. This sequence encodes CASSQAQETQYF.

This clone was counted only a few times. This chain joins TRBV2 and TRBJ1-4; D is unresolved. CDR3 length: 12 amino acids. Per germline, CDR1 SNHLY and CDR2 FYNNEI. The V end lost 8 bases, the J end lost 3 bases, and 7 bases lay between the germline ends. The CDR3 spells CASRVANEKLFF. For the CDR3, the DNA is TGTGCCAGCCGGGTGGCTAATGAAAAACTGTTTTTT. The variable domain in full, with the rest retrieved from reference TRBV2 and TRBJ1-4, is EPEVTQTPSHQVTQMGQEVILRCVPISNHLYFYWYRQILGQKVEFLVSFYNNEISEKSEIFDDQFSVERPDGSNFTLKIRSTKLEDSAMYFCASRVANEKLFFGSGTQLSVL.

This chain uses TRBV19 with TRBJ1-5; tentative D call: TRBD1 (6 bases). Deletions cut 2 bases from V and 7 bases from J, with 12 bases between. Germline CDR1 is LNHDA and CDR2 is SQIVND (reference sequence). The CDR3 totals 14 residues. The CDR3 sequence: CASSITGLGQPQHF. CDR3 coding DNA: TGTGCCAGTAGTATAACAGGGTTGGGACAGCCCCAGCATTTT. Together with reference TRBV19 and TRBJ1-5, the CDR3 gives the full variable domain: DGGITQSPKYLFRKEGQNVTLSCEQNLNHDAMYWYRQDPGQGLRLIYYSQIVNDFQKGDIAEGYSVSREKKESFPLTVTSAQKNPTAFYLCASSITGLGQPQHFGDGTRLSIL.

The J gene is TRBJ1-5, the V gene TRBV3-1 (or the pseudogene TRBV3-2); the D gene is possibly TRBD1 (5 bases). Per the germline V gene, CDR1 is LGHDT and CDR2 is YNNKEL (reference sequence). This CDR3 spans 15 amino acids. Trimming pared 4 bases from V and 0 bases from J, leaving 10 bases between. In nucleotides, the CDR3 is TGTGCCAGCAGCCCGACAGCACATAGCAATCAGCCCCAGCATTTT. Protein product: CASSPTAHSNQPQHF.

A few counts support this clone. The V call is TRBV6-5, the J call TRBJ1-5; 11 nucleotides agree with TRBD1. V shed 5 bases, J shed 5 bases, and the junction held 5 bases outside the gene matches. The germline gives CDR1 MNHEY, CDR2 SVGAGI. The CDR3 extends over 15 amino acids. The CDR3 DNA follows: TGTGCCAGCAGTAAACGGACAGGGGGCGATCAGCCCCAGCATTTT. Residues: CASSKRTGGDQPQHF.

V usage is TRBV4-1 and J usage is TRBJ1-5; a possible D gene is TRBD1 (5 bases). CDR1 MGHRA and CDR2 YSYEKL come from the germline V gene. The CDR3 sequence is 15 residues long. The V gene lost 2 bases and the J gene lost 4 bases, with 12 bases spanning the gap. The CDR3: CASSQPGRGNQPQHF. CDR3 sequence (DNA): TGCGCCAGCAGCCAACCCGGACGGGGGAATCAGCCCCAGCATTTT.

The rearrangement joins TRBV20-1 to TRBJ1-1, with 10 positions matching TRBD1. The V and J ends lost 3 bases and 4 bases, in that order; junction bases with no gene match: 5. CDR1 and CDR2 from the germline V gene are DFQATT and SNEGSKA (reference sequence). The CDR3 spans 14 residues. The CDR3 coding sequence is TGCAGTGCTAGTAGGGACAGGGGTCCCACTGAAGCTTTCTTT. Residues: CSASRDRGPTEAFF.

The rearrangement uses TRBV5-5 and TRBJ1-1; no clear D. In germline, CDR1 is SGHKS, CDR2 YYEKEE (reference sequence). The CDR3 spans 14 residues. The V end was cut by 1 base, the J end by 0 bases, with 7 bases between. The CDR3 loop reads CASSLQELNTEAFF. In nucleotides, the CDR3 is TGTGCCAGCAGCTTGCAGGAATTGAACACTGAAGCTTTCTTT.

The rearrangement uses TRBV2 and TRBJ1-1, with D maybe TRBD1 (5 bases). CDR3 size: 16 residues. The V end lost 0 bases, the J end lost 0 bases, and 11 bases lay between the germline ends. CDR1 is SNHLY and CDR2 is FYNNEI in the germline V gene. CDR3 in DNA: TGTGCCAGCAGTGAAGCGGGGGGAACTATGAACACTGAAGCTTTCTTT. This translates into CASSEAGGTMNTEAFF. Variable domain in full (rest from reference TRBV2 and TRBJ1-1): EPEVTQTPSHQVTQMGQEVILRCVPISNHLYFYWYRQILGQKVEFLVSFYNNEISEKSEIFDDQFSVERPDGSNFTLKIRSTKLEDSAMYFCASSEAGGTMNTEAFFGQGTRLTVV.